This entry lists 32 T cell receptor beta chains sequenced from one sample in a study of blood T cell repertoires in COVID-19. The data were produced by immunoSEQ multiplex PCR, yet TCRdb's version contains in-frame clones alone and is incomplete. The sample has under 300,000 clones, just under 85% seen once; the top ten hold 3.5% to 4.5%. The sequenced sample was peripheral blood. These TCRs come from a man aged 45-65 years with acute or convalescent COVID-19.

This rearrangement joins TRBV2 to TRBJ2-7; 9 nucleotides agree with TRBD1. From germline, CDR1 is SNHLY and CDR2 FYNNEI. This CDR3 spans 14 amino acids. V was clipped by 9 bases and J by 3 bases; unmatched bases: 9. The CDR3 region is CASEPGTGYYEQYF. The CDR3 region has the DNA TGTGCCAGTGAGCCCGGGACAGGGTACTACGAGCAGTACTTC.

This chain links TRBV19 with TRBJ2-7; 8 bases are a match to TRBD1. The CDR3 is made up of 16 amino acids. Trimming took 4 bases from V and 2 from J; bases not matched to a gene: 10. CDR1 LNHDA and CDR2 SQIVND come from the germline V gene (reference sequence). The CDR3 region is CASSRSTGARTYEQYF. The CDR3 nucleotides are TGTGCCAGTAGTAGATCGACAGGGGCGAGAACCTACGAGCAGTACTTC.

The CDR3 region has the DNA TGTGCCAGCAGCCCCCGGGACAGGGCGAAGAACACTGAAGCTTTCTTT. Amino acids: CASSPRDRAKNTEAFF. The chain is built from TRBV11-3 and TRBJ1-1; 9 bases match TRBD1. CDR1 and CDR2 (germline): SGHNT, YENEEA. This CDR3 is built from 16 residues. The V and J ends lost 5 bases and 1 base, in that order; junction bases with no gene match: 8.

A note on this clone: Other DNA sequences of this sample code for an identical CDR3. This sequence joins TRBV5-1 and TRBJ1-5; D gene uncertain. V dropped 0 bases and J dropped 4 bases, with 5 bases sitting between them. The germline gives CDR1 SGHRS, CDR2 YFSETQ. This CDR3 has 13 amino acids. The CDR3 DNA follows: TGCGCCAGCAGCTTGGCGGGGAATCAGCCCCAGCATTTT. This gives the protein CASSLAGNQPQHF.

The chain combines TRBV5-1 with TRBJ1-1; 7 bases map to TRBD1. The CDR3 consists of 13 residues. Germline V gives CDR1 SGHRS, CDR2 YFSETQ. The trim removed 3 bases at V and 5 bases at J, leaving 4 bases unmatched. The DNA of the CDR3 is TGCGCCAGCAGCTACGGGACAGAGACTGAAGCTTTCTTT. Translating gives CASSYGTETEAFF.

This clone occurred a few times. The chain employs TRBV11-2 and TRBJ2-7, with TRBD1 identical over 10 bases. Trimming removed 4 bases from V and 5 bases from J; junction bases left unmatched: 2. The V gene's germline CDR1 is SGHAT and CDR2 FQNNGV. This CDR3 comprises 13 residues. CDR3: CASSSDRGDEQYF. The CDR3 DNA reads as TGTGCCAGCAGCTCGGACAGGGGGGACGAGCAGTACTTC.

This chain links TRBV10-1 with TRBJ2-1; tentative D call: TRBD2 (6 bases). Trimming removed 6 bases at V and 6 bases at J, with 9 bases between. The CDR3 covers 12 residues. Looked up from germline, CDR1 is WNHNN and CDR2 is SYGVQD (reference sequence). The CDR3 coding sequence is TGCGCCAGCAGCGGGAGCGGCAATGAGCAGTTCTTC. Protein: CASSGSGNEQFF.

The chain uses TRBV5-1 and TRBJ1-2; tentative D call: TRBD1 (6 bases). V lost 0 bases and J 3 bases, leaving 9 bases between the germline ends. Germline values: CDR1 SGHRS, CDR2 YFSETQ. CDR3 length: 14 residues. In DNA, the CDR3 is TGCGCCAGCAGCTTGGATCCAGGGGACTATGGCTACACCTTC. It encodes CASSLDPGDYGYTF.

The chain uses TRBV5-4 and TRBJ2-2; TRBD2 agrees at 11 bases. Germline assignment: CDR1 SGHNT and CDR2 YYREEE (reference sequence). Trimming removed 4 bases from V and 6 bases from J; junction bases left unmatched: 8. CDR3 length: 16 amino acids. This CDR3 is CASSGFSGGAPGELFF. CDR3 nucleotide sequence: TGTGCCAGCAGCGGATTTAGCGGGGGGGCCCCCGGGGAGCTGTTTTTT.

The V gene is TRBV3-1 (or the pseudogene TRBV3-2), the J gene TRBJ2-1, with 9 bases matching TRBD2. V gave up 8 bases and J gave up 15 bases; unmatched junction bases: 20. This CDR3 spans 15 amino acids. CDR1 is LGHDT, CDR2 YNNKEL, per germline (reference sequence). CDR3 DNA sequence: TGTGCCAGCGGGGATGGAGTAGCGGGAGCCCCGAGTGCGTTCTTC. Residues: CASGDGVAGAPSAFF.

The rearrangement links TRBV28 to TRBJ1-3, with 7 bases that match TRBD1. The CDR3 is 15 amino acids. Germline V gives CDR1 MDHEN, CDR2 SYDVKM. The J segment lost 3 bases and the V segment lost 6 bases, leaving 8 bases of the junction unmatched. The CDR3 nucleotides read TGTGCCAGCAGCTTACAGGGGTCCAGTGGAAACACCATATATTTT. Protein: CASSLQGSSGNTIYF.

The chain joins TRBV19 to TRBJ2-5; TRBD1 matches at 8 bases. Germline V CDR1 and CDR2: LNHDA, SQIVND (reference sequence). The CDR3 is 14 amino acids. Trimming removed 4 bases from V and 3 bases from J; junction bases left unmatched: 4. The CDR3 spells CASSTTGAKETQYF. CDR3 in DNA: TGTGCCAGTAGTACGACAGGGGCTAAAGAGACCCAGTACTTC.

This chain uses TRBV6-5 with TRBJ2-1; 16 bases map to TRBD2. Germline-derived CDR1 and CDR2 are MNHEY and SVGAGI. The V segment lost 8 bases and the J segment 9 bases; nucleotides outside the gene matches: 7. CDR3 length: 15 residues. CDR3 coding DNA: TGTGCCAGCCTTAAAGGGACTAGCGGGAGGGGTGAGCAGTTCTTC. Amino acid sequence: CASLKGTSGRGEQFF.

V usage is TRBV12-5 and J usage is TRBJ1-4, with 9 positions matching TRBD1. The CDR3 consists of 14 residues. Trimming cost V 8 bases and J 8 bases; bases outside gene matches: 9. The V gene's germline CDR1 is LGHNT and CDR2 FRNRAP. In DNA form, the CDR3 reads TGTGCTAGTACAGGGGGCTTCGCAGGGGAAAAACTGTTTTTT. Translation: CASTGGFAGEKLFF.

The gene calls are TRBV18 and TRBJ2-1, with TRBD2 identical over 7 bases. Unmatched junction bases numbered 9, after V lost 2 bases and J lost 5 bases. The CDR3 runs 16 residues. The V gene's germline CDR1 is KGHSH and CDR2 LQKENI. The CDR3 nucleotides are TGTGCCAGCTCACCATTGACGAGCGGGGACCACAATGAGCAGTTCTTC. Encoded protein: CASSPLTSGDHNEQFF.

The rearrangement links TRBV4-2 to TRBJ2-3; D is unclear. The CDR3 runs to 16 residues. Germline values: CDR1 LGHNA, CDR2 YNFKEQ. V lost 0 bases, J lost 1 base, and 11 bases lay in between. The CDR3 DNA follows: TGTGCCAGCAGCCAAGAACTGTTAACCCGCACAGATACGCAGTATTTT. Protein product: CASSQELLTRTDTQYF.

J is TRBJ1-4 and V is TRBV19, with TRBD1 identical over 8 bases. The V gene's germline CDR1 is LNHDA and CDR2 SQIVND (reference sequence). V shed 3 bases, J shed 8 bases, and the junction held 8 bases outside the gene matches. CDR3 length equals 15 residues. The CDR3 loop reads CASSIRQGIREKLFF. The CDR3 nucleotides are TGTGCCAGTAGTATTCGACAGGGGATAAGGGAAAAACTGTTTTTT.

CDR3 coding DNA: TGTGCCAGCAGACCGACAGTCTCTGGAAACACCATATATTTT. Encoded protein: CASRPTVSGNTIYF. The chain uses TRBV6-5 and TRBJ1-3, with D maybe TRBD1 (5 bases). V was cut by 6 bases and J by 0 bases, with 9 bases left in between. CDR1 and CDR2 from the germline V gene are MNHEY and SVGAGI. The CDR3 has 14 amino acids.

The chain uses TRBV10-1 and TRBJ1-3; D call uncertain. In germline, CDR1 is WNHNN, CDR2 SYGVQD (reference sequence). V gave up 3 bases and J gave up 0 bases, with 6 bases separating them. The CDR3 covers 14 residues. The DNA for the CDR3 is TGCGCCAGCAGTGAAAGAGTCTCTGGAAACACCATATATTTT. Translated: CASSERVSGNTIYF.

CDR3 DNA sequence: TGTGCCAGAAGCCGATCCGCGGGACAGGCGGACACCGGGGAGCTGTTTTTT. It is translated as CARSRSAGQADTGELFF. This chain links TRBV5-3 with TRBJ2-2; 8 nucleotides line up with TRBD1. TRBV5-3 is filed as an ORF, its function uncertain. V lost 4 bases and J lost 3; bases outside the gene matches: 11. This CDR3 has 17 residues.

The chain carries TRBV9 and TRBJ2-3, with TRBD2 identical over 7 bases. The CDR3 runs to 14 residues. V gave up 3 bases and J gave up 2 bases; unmatched junction bases: 3. CDR1 is SGDLS and CDR2 is YYNGEE in the germline V gene. The CDR3 reads CASSDRDYTDTQYF. DNA of the CDR3: TGTGCCAGCAGCGACCGGGACTACACAGATACGCAGTATTTT.

The CDR3 is CASSSGTGGGHGYTF. As DNA, the CDR3 is TGTGCCAGCAGCTCCGGGACAGGGGGCGGTCATGGCTACACCTTC. V gene TRBV5-4 combines with J gene TRBJ1-2, with 12 bases that match TRBD1. The V gene end was trimmed by 3 bases and the J gene end by 6 bases; junction bases not matched to a gene: 6. The germline CDR1 and CDR2 sequences are SGHNT and YYREEE (reference sequence). The CDR3 sequence is 15 residues long.

The genes are TRBV5-1 and TRBJ1-1; D is possibly TRBD1 (6 bases). This CDR3 is 15 amino acids long. Germline CDR1 SGHRS, CDR2 YFSETQ. Trimming removed 0 bases at V and 1 base at J, with 10 bases between. The CDR3: CASSLGQATNTEAFF. The CDR3 coding sequence is TGCGCCAGCAGCTTGGGACAGGCCACGAACACTGAAGCTTTCTTT.

This sequence joins TRBV19 and TRBJ1-2, with D possibly being TRBD1 (6 bases). V lost 8 bases and J lost 2, with 15 bases in between. The CDR3 is 14 residues long. Germline V lookup: CDR1 LNHDA, CDR2 SQIVND (reference sequence). Here the CDR3 reads CASGIPGHNYGYTF. DNA of the CDR3: TGTGCCAGTGGAATCCCGGGACACAACTATGGCTACACCTTC.

This clone has just a few counts. The rearrangement uses TRBV16 and TRBJ2-6; 9 nucleotides agree with TRBD1. Trimming removed 3 bases from V and 3 bases from J; junction bases left unmatched: 6. The CDR3 runs to 17 residues. Germline CDR1 KGHSY, CDR2 FQNENV. In DNA form, the CDR3 reads TGTGCCAGCAGCCACCGACAGGGGGTTATTGGGGCCAACGTCCTGACTTTC. Translation gives CASSHRQGVIGANVLTF.

This clone was seen just once. The chain couples TRBV15 to TRBJ2-5; no firm D call. This CDR3 contains 13 residues. The V and J ends lost 0 bases and 5 bases respectively, with 7 bases between them. The germline V gene encodes CDR1 LNHNV and CDR2 YYDKDF (reference sequence). The CDR3 nucleotides are TGTGCCACCAGCAGAGATGGCCCGGAGACCCAGTACTTC. Encoded protein: CATSRDGPETQYF.

The chain has TRBV14 and TRBJ1-4; TRBD1 matches 8 bases. This CDR3 is built from 16 residues. Germline CDR1 reads SGHDN; CDR2 reads FVKESK. With V trimmed by 3 bases and J by 7 bases, 10 bases remained unmatched. The CDR3 sequence: CASSHFPGRGPEKLFF. Here the CDR3 DNA reads TGTGCCAGCAGCCATTTTCCAGGCAGGGGGCCTGAAAAACTGTTTTTT.

The V and J genes are TRBV30 and TRBJ2-7; possibly TRBD1 for D (6 bases). The germline V and J ends were trimmed by 1 base and 5 bases, with 6 bases remaining between them. The CDR3 has 11 amino acids. CDR1 is GTSNPN and CDR2 is SVGIG in the germline V gene (reference sequence). CDR3: CAWSGGHEQYF. The CDR3 DNA follows: TGTGCCTGGAGTGGGGGGCACGAGCAGTACTTC. The variable domain in full, with the rest retrieved from reference TRBV30 and TRBJ2-7, is SQTIHQWPATLVQPVGSPLSLECTVEGTSNPNLYWYRQAAGRGLQLLFYSVGIGQISSEVPQNLSASRPQDRQFILSSKKLLLSDSGFYLCAWSGGHEQYFGPGTRLTVT.

The chain joins TRBV6-5 to TRBJ1-2; 8 bases are a match to TRBD1. The CDR3 has 13 amino acids. Germline lookup yields CDR1 MNHEY and CDR2 SVGAGI. V shed 6 bases, J shed 7 bases, and the junction held 7 bases outside the gene matches. The CDR3 spells CASRPQGARGYTF. CDR3 coding DNA: TGTGCCAGCAGACCCCAGGGGGCGCGTGGCTACACCTTC.

This clone was counted between two and nine times. The chain combines TRBV5-4 with TRBJ1-6, with 10 positions matching TRBD1. Trimming removed 1 base from V and 8 bases from J; junction bases left unmatched: 6. Germline V gene lookup returns CDR1 SGHNT and CDR2 YYREEE (reference sequence). This CDR3 has 16 residues. In DNA, the CDR3 is TGTGCCAGCAGCTTGATGCGGGACAGGGGTGATTCACCCCTCCACTTT. Translation gives CASSLMRDRGDSPLHF.

The V gene is TRBV6-5, the J gene TRBJ2-7, with D tentatively TRBD2 (6 bases). V lost 8 bases and J 3 bases, leaving 11 bases between the germline ends. Germline V gives CDR1 MNHEY, CDR2 SVGAGI. This CDR3 comprises 12 residues. In DNA, the CDR3 is TGTGCCAGCCGCCGGGGGTTCTACGAGCAGTACTTC. It codes for CASRRGFYEQYF.

This clone was detected only a few times. The chain links TRBV25-1 to TRBJ1-3, with 7 bases that match TRBD1. This CDR3 region has 15 residues. Germline CDR1 reads MGHDK; CDR2 reads SYGVNS. Trimming cost V 1 base and J 9 bases; bases outside gene matches: 9. The CDR3: CASSESPRTGGTIYF. The CDR3 nucleotides are TGTGCCAGCAGTGAATCCCCCCGGACAGGAGGCACCATATATTTT.